The 28 T cell receptor beta chains in this list originate from one sample, sequenced in a study of vaccination and CD4 T cells after COVID-19. The Oncomine TCR Beta short-read assay was what sequenced the DNA obtained from cultured CD4+ T cells. TCRdb independently ran MiXCR on the PCR reads; one entry per CDR3 protein. The sample has approximately 15,000 distinct CDR3 sequences, 40% to 50% seen once. No antigens are known for them. Indicated treatment: approximately nine-day PBMC culture with coronavirus spike peptide pools or control peptides (ViraFEST assay). The source was CD4+ T cells from blood, cultured in vitro, collected before SARS-CoV-2 vaccination. The receptors shown here come from a human donor who had recovered from COVID-19.

This clonotype has a handful of counts. The chain has TRBV10-3 and TRBJ1-3; no definite D call. The CDR3 contains 12 residues. V lost 10 bases, J lost 1 base, and 8 bases lay in between. CDR1 ENHRY and CDR2 SYGVKD come from the germline V gene. CDR3 sequence: CATEGSGNTIYF. The CDR3 nucleotides are TGTGCCACTGAGGGATCTGGAAACACCATATATTTT.

The chain links TRBV2 to TRBJ1-2; TRBD1 aligns across 7 bases. The V and J ends lost 4 bases and 2 bases, in that order; junction bases with no gene match: 4. There are 14 residues in the CDR3. Germline V CDR1 and CDR2: SNHLY, FYNNEI. The CDR3 sequence is CASSATGNNYGYTF. CDR3 nucleotide sequence: TGTGCCAGCAGTGCGACAGGGAACAACTATGGCTACACCTTC.

The CDR3, as DNA: TGTGCCAGCAGGCAGGGGGCCTACAATGAGCAGTTCTTC. Translation: CASRQGAYNEQFF. V is TRBV6-1 and J is TRBJ2-1; 7 bases are shared with TRBD1. This CDR3 region has 13 residues. V gave up 6 bases and J gave up 2 bases; unmatched junction bases: 1. Germline V gene sequence: CDR1 MNHNS, CDR2 SASEGT.

V is TRBV2 and J is TRBJ1-2; D uncertain. Trimming removed 6 bases at V and 8 bases at J, with 16 bases between. Germline V CDR1 and CDR2: SNHLY, FYNNEI. The CDR3 spans 13 residues. The DNA for the CDR3 is TGTGCCAGCAGCGCCATCAGGAATTCGGGCTACACCTTC. Its protein is CASSAIRNSGYTF.

This chain joins TRBV19 and TRBJ2-5, with D perhaps TRBD2 (6 bases). The V and J ends lost 6 bases and 5 bases respectively, with 13 bases between them. This CDR3 has 13 amino acids. Germline values: CDR1 LNHDA, CDR2 SQIVND (reference sequence). The CDR3 DNA reads TGTGCCAGTAGCGACGGTGGGGGGGAGACCCAGTACTTC. Amino acids: CASSDGGGETQYF.

This chain joins TRBV20-1 and TRBJ2-3, with D perhaps matching TRBD2 (5 bases). The CDR3 is made up of 14 amino acids. In germline, CDR1 is DFQATT, CDR2 SNEGSKA (reference sequence). The ends were cut back, 1 base at V and 1 base at J, with 9 bases in the middle. This CDR3 reads CSARVEVGTDTQYF. The DNA for the CDR3 is TGCAGTGCTAGAGTGGAGGTGGGCACAGATACGCAGTATTTT.

Only a few counts were recorded for this clonotype. The chain carries TRBV7-2 and TRBJ1-5, with D perhaps matching TRBD1 (6 bases). The CDR3 runs to 14 residues. CDR1 is SGHTA and CDR2 is FQGNSA in the germline V gene. V dropped 1 base and J dropped 9 bases, with 13 bases sitting between them. The CDR3 bases are TGTGCCAGCAGCTTAGAGGGGGGCCCAAGGCCCCAGCATTTT. Encoded protein: CASSLEGGPRPQHF. The full variable domain, rest sourced from reference TRBV7-2 and TRBJ1-5, is GAGVSQSPSNKVTEKGKDVELRCDPISGHTALYWYRQSLGQGLEFLIYFQGNSAPDKSGLPSDRFSAERTGGSVSTLTIQRTQQEDSAVYLCASSLEGGPRPQHFGDGTRLSIL.

This clonotype appeared a few times. The CDR3 bases are TGTGCCATCAGTGAGGAGGCAGGGGGAGGTTCTAACTATGGCTACACCTTC. Its protein is CAISEEAGGGSNYGYTF. The chain is built from TRBV10-3 and TRBJ1-2; 7 bases fit TRBD1. Looked up from germline, CDR1 is ENHRY and CDR2 is SYGVKD. This CDR3 region has 17 residues. V lost 2 bases and J lost 0; bases outside the gene matches: 9.

This clonotype qualifies as medium-sized. The genes are TRBV7-2 and TRBJ1-5; D remains unclear. The CDR3 length is 13 residues. Germline V gene data show CDR1 as SGHTA and CDR2 as FQGNSA. The ends were cut back, 1 base at V and 2 bases at J, with 3 bases in the middle. The CDR3 DNA reads TGTGCCAGCAGCTTAGTAGGCAATCAGCCCCAGCATTTT. Its protein is CASSLVGNQPQHF.

This chain connects TRBV12-3 or TRBV12-4 to TRBJ1-1, with TRBD1 as a possible D gene (5 bases). The V end lost 6 bases, the J end lost 0 bases, and 14 bases lay between the germline ends. The CDR3 covers 15 residues. CDR3 DNA sequence: TGTGCCAGCAGGAAACCTGGGGCAATGAACACTGAAGCTTTCTTT. This codes for CASRKPGAMNTEAFF.

This sequence joins TRBV19 and TRBJ1-5; 8 bases agree with TRBD1. The junction had 6 bases not matched to a gene; V was cut back by 6 bases and J by 2 bases. The germline CDR1 and CDR2 sequences are LNHDA and SQIVND (reference sequence). The CDR3 consists of 15 residues. The CDR3, as DNA: TGTGCCAGTAGCCATGGGACAGGCGGCAATCAGCCCCAGCATTTT. As protein: CASSHGTGGNQPQHF. The whole variable domain, remainder taken from reference TRBV19 and TRBJ1-5, is DGGITQSPKYLFRKEGQNVTLSCEQNLNHDAMYWYRQDPGQGLRLIYYSQIVNDFQKGDIAEGYSVSREKKESFPLTVTSAQKNPTAFYLCASSHGTGGNQPQHFGDGTRLSIL.

This clonotype appeared a few times. The chain carries TRBV7-9 and TRBJ1-2; 11 nucleotides match TRBD1. J was trimmed by 3 bases and V by 5 bases; bases with no gene match: 2. CDR3 length: 14 residues. The germline gives CDR1 SEHNR, CDR2 FQNEAQ (reference sequence). DNA of the CDR3: TGTGCCAGCAGCGGACAGGGGGCTTACTATGGCTACACCTTC. Protein sequence: CASSGQGAYYGYTF.

This clonotype was seen a handful of times. The V and J genes are TRBV6-1 and TRBJ1-2; D is ambiguous. Per germline, CDR1 MNHNS and CDR2 SASEGT. The CDR3 runs 14 residues. The V gene lost 8 bases and the J gene lost 8 bases, with 21 bases spanning the gap. The CDR3 DNA reads TGTGCCAGCTATGCGGAGGAAAGAATAGGGGGCTACACCTTC. It encodes CASYAEERIGGYTF.

This clonotype was detected only a few times. V is TRBV20-1 and J is TRBJ2-5; maybe TRBD2 (5 bases). Germline V CDR1 and CDR2: DFQATT, SNEGSKA (reference sequence). The CDR3 has 15 residues. V was cut by 6 bases and J by 0 bases, with 17 bases left in between. CDR3 bases: TGCAGTGCCCATATACCCGGGAACAACCAAGAGACCCAGTACTTC. It codes for CSAHIPGNNQETQYF.

This chain links TRBV5-6 with TRBJ2-7, with D possibly called TRBD1 or TRBD2 (5 bases each). The CDR3 totals 15 residues. Trimming left V 4 bases short and J 1 base short, with 15 bases between. In germline, CDR1 is SGHDT, CDR2 YYEEEE. The CDR3, as DNA: TGTGCCAGCAGCACCTTAAGGGACGGGTCCTACGAGCAGTACTTC. Its translation is CASSTLRDGSYEQYF.

The chain couples TRBV15 to TRBJ1-2; D might be TRBD1 (6 bases). The V and J ends lost 0 bases and 4 bases respectively, with 9 bases between them. This CDR3 region has 14 residues. From germline, CDR1 is LNHNV and CDR2 YYDKDF (reference sequence). The CDR3 DNA is TGTGCCACCAGCAGAGACCAGGGGCCCTATGGCTACACCTTC. It specifies CATSRDQGPYGYTF.

The table lists this clonotype with a few counts. The chain employs TRBV11-3 and TRBJ2-5; D not resolved. Germline V gene sequence: CDR1 SGHNT, CDR2 YENEEA. There are 14 residues in the CDR3. With 1 base removed from V and 1 base from J, the gap between germline ends came to 7 bases. In DNA form, the CDR3 reads TGTGCCAGCAGCTTAGTGGGATTCCAAGAGACCCAGTACTTC. Translating it yields CASSLVGFQETQYF.

The chain recombines TRBV20-1 with TRBJ2-7; 10 positions agree with TRBD2. This CDR3 comprises 16 residues. The V gene end was trimmed by 3 bases and the J gene end by 1 base; junction bases not matched to a gene: 9. Germline V gives CDR1 DFQATT, CDR2 SNEGSKA (reference sequence). The CDR3 loop reads CSASLPSGRRSYEQYF. As DNA, the CDR3 is TGCAGTGCTAGCTTGCCTAGCGGGAGAAGGTCCTACGAGCAGTACTTC.

The chain links TRBV5-4 to TRBJ2-4; TRBD1 matches 7 bases. Looked up from germline, CDR1 is SGHNT and CDR2 is YYREEE (reference sequence). With V trimmed by 0 bases and J by 7 bases, 1 base remained unmatched. The CDR3 length is 13 residues. The DNA of the CDR3 is TGTGCCAGCAGCTTGGAGGGGGCGAACATTCAGTACTTC. Residues: CASSLEGANIQYF.

The rearrangement joins TRBV15 to TRBJ2-1; 10 bases match TRBD2. With V trimmed by 0 bases and J by 8 bases, 10 bases remained unmatched. The germline V gene has CDR1 LNHNV and CDR2 YYDKDF (reference sequence). CDR3 length: 17 amino acids. CDR3 in DNA: TGTGCCACCAGCAGAGATAGCGGGAGGTTTCCTCCCCATGAGCAGTTCTTC. Protein sequence: CATSRDSGRFPPHEQFF.

In its sample, this clonotype was seen a few times. The genes are TRBV7-9 and TRBJ1-5, with D unclear. V lost 5 bases to trimming and J lost 8 bases, with 13 bases between them. Germline V gives CDR1 SEHNR, CDR2 FQNEAQ (reference sequence). This CDR3 has 13 amino acids. CDR3 DNA sequence: TGTGCCAGCAGCACGAATGACGGGGAGCCCCAGCATTTT. Translating gives CASSTNDGEPQHF.

The genes are TRBV7-6 and TRBJ1-1; possible D gene TRBD1, 5 bases. CDR1 is SGHVS, CDR2 FNYEAQ, per germline. This CDR3 has 17 amino acids. The germline V and J ends were trimmed by 1 base and 6 bases, with 21 bases remaining between them. The CDR3, as DNA: TGTGCCAGCAGCTTAGTGGCGGGTTCTCAGGGAAGGGCTGAAGCTTTCTTT. Translated: CASSLVAGSQGRAEAFF.

In its sample, this clonotype was seen a few times. The chain employs TRBV10-3 and TRBJ1-5, with D unresolved. Germline values: CDR1 ENHRY, CDR2 SYGVKD. Trimming pared 10 bases from V and 0 bases from J, leaving 19 bases between. CDR3 length: 16 residues. In DNA, the CDR3 is TGTGCCACCAACCCCCGGGGAGGAGATAGCAATCAGCCCCAGCATTTT. Protein product: CATNPRGGDSNQPQHF.

The rearrangement uses TRBV6-1 and TRBJ1-5; the D is unclear. Germline V lookup: CDR1 MNHNS, CDR2 SASEGT. Trimming left V 5 bases short and J 3 bases short, with 14 bases between. This CDR3 is 15 amino acids long. The CDR3 loop is CASSTWSGVNQPQHF. Here the CDR3 DNA reads TGTGCCAGCAGTACTTGGTCCGGGGTCAATCAGCCCCAGCATTTT.

By sample share, this clonotype is medium-sized. This sequence joins TRBV27 and TRBJ2-1; 9 bases are a match to TRBD2. Trimming removed 3 bases from V and 5 bases from J; junction bases left unmatched: 14. The CDR3 is made up of 18 amino acids. Germline-derived CDR1 and CDR2 are MNHEY and SMNVEV (reference sequence). CDR3 sequence (DNA): TGTGCCAGCAGTTTCAAAAAGGAGGGACTAGCCGCGCACAATGAGCAGTTCTTC. It translates to CASSFKKEGLAAHNEQFF.

The V call is TRBV11-3, the J call TRBJ1-1, with TRBD1 as a possible D gene (6 bases). Germline V gene lookup returns CDR1 SGHNT and CDR2 YENEEA. The germline V and J ends were trimmed by 5 bases and 10 bases, with 11 bases remaining between them. There are 11 residues in the CDR3. CDR3 bases: TGTGCCAGCAGCGTGGAGGGGGTAGCTTTCTTT. It encodes CASSVEGVAFF.

The chain carries TRBV6-4 and TRBJ1-2; no definite D call. CDR3 length: 12 residues. CDR1 and CDR2 (germline): MRHNA, SNTAGT. The germline V and J ends were trimmed by 11 bases and 0 bases, with 10 bases remaining between them. CDR3 in amino acids: CALLVSNYGYTF. The CDR3 nucleotides are TGTGCCCTCTTGGTTTCTAACTATGGCTACACCTTC.

The chain uses TRBV6-5 and TRBJ1-1; no clear D gene. The germline gives CDR1 MNHEY, CDR2 SVGAGI. The CDR3 runs to 13 residues. V was pared by 2 bases and J by 2 bases, with 6 bases between. The CDR3 DNA reads TGTGCCAGCAGTTACGATTATAACACTGAAGCTTTCTTT. It encodes CASSYDYNTEAFF.